This TCR beta chain was profiled in a study of cytomegalovirus exposure and HLA in healthy donors. Study results and caveats: Associated with HLA alleles at 0.05 false discovery rate in a later analysis were some 16,000 TCR beta sequences.

60 Vbeta and 13 Jbeta primers were used in PCR. Here immunoSEQ multiplex PCR was the method, and the copy in TCRdb shows in-frame clones only, minus some. Here the sample spans around 130,000 clones, around four fifths being singletons. The length of the CDR3 is 14 residues. V trimming: 7 bases; J trimming: 3 bases; junction bases outside the gene matches: 4. CDR1 MNHNS and CDR2 SASEGT come from the germline V gene. A remark on this clone: Its specificity is not known.

The sequenced sample was PBMCs. V and J are TRBV6-1 and TRBJ2-3; 10 bases align to TRBD2. This receptor was identified in a male donor in good health and CMV-seropositive. CDR3 sequence reads: CASKAGGPTDTQYF. Written as DNA, the CDR3 is TGTGCCAGCAAAGCGGGAGGGCCGACAGATACGCAGTATTTT.